This TCR beta chain is drawn from a study of OX40 agonist ivuxolimab in advanced cancers. Profiling relied on immunoSEQ multiplex PCR, and the TCRdb table lists in-frame clones only, not all of them. The table shows tens of thousands of clones, with approximately 86% occurring only once. This CDR3 has 16 amino acids. Trimming pared 4 bases from V and 5 bases from J, leaving 21 bases between. The germline gives CDR1 LNHDA, CDR2 SQIVND (reference sequence). This clonotype was sampled from an adult with an advanced solid tumor such as melanoma, head and neck, liver or kidney cancer. This rearrangement joins TRBV19 to TRBJ2-7; weak D call: TRBD1 (6 bases). Material: CD4+ or CD8+ T cells sorted from blood, obtained in a trial of the OX40 agonist ivuxolimab. CDR3 amino acids: CASSTPRPGQTNEQYF. In DNA, the CDR3 is TGTGCCAGTAGTACCCCCCGACCGGGACAAACGAACGAGCAGTACTTC.